This TCR beta chain was profiled in a study of shared T cell receptors in the human thymus. Germline CDR1 and CDR2: GTSNPN and SVGIG (reference sequence). This CDR3 is 13 amino acids long. V was shortened by 5 bases and J by 5 bases, with 13 bases between the two germline ends. Data came from immunoSEQ multiplex PCR; TCRdb stores just in-frame clones and leaves some out. The data hold over 450,000 clones, with about four fifths observed a single time. A further study also used this sample, focusing on human thymus T cells. That publication notes: Thymic material originated from resections removed in the course of corrective heart surgery.

The material sequenced was thymocytes. J is TRBJ2-1 and V is TRBV30, with D possibly TRBD2 on 5 matching bases. The TCR originated in a boy under two years old with a congenital heart defect. The CDR3 reads CAWEGCTDNEQFF. The CDR3 DNA reads TGTGCCTGGGAGGGTTGTACAGACAATGAGCAGTTCTTC. The full variable domain, with the rest looked up from reference TRBV30 and TRBJ2-1, is SQTIHQWPATLVQPVGSPLSLECTVEGTSNPNLYWYRQAAGRGLQLLFYSVGIGQISSEVPQNLSASRPQDRQFILSSKKLLLSDSGFYLCAWEGCTDNEQFFGPGTRLTVL.